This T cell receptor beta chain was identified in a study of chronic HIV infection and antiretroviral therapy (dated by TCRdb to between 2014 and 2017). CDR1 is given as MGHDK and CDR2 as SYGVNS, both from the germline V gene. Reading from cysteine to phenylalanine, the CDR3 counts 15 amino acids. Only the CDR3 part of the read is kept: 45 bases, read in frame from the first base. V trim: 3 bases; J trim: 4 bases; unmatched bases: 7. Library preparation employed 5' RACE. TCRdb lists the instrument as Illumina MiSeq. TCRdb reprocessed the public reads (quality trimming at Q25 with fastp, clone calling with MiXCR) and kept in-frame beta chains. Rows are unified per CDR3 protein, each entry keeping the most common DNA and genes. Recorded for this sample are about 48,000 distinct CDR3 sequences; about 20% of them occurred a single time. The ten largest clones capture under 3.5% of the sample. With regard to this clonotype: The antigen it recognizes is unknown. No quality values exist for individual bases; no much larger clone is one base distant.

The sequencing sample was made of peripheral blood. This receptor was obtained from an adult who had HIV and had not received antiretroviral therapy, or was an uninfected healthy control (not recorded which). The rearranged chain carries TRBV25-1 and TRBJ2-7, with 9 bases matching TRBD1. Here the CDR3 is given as CASSEPGTGTYEQYF. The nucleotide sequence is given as TGTGCCAGCAGTGAGCCCGGGACAGGGACTTACGAGCAGTACTTC.